This T cell receptor beta chain was captured by sequencing in a study of cytomegalovirus exposure and HLA in healthy donors. Study information: A prior analysis found roughly 100 million unique TCR beta sequences from around 190 million T cells.

Donors likely had unrecorded immune exposures despite being nominally healthy when sampled. Concerning this clone: Its antigen is still unknown.

General study points: Reportedly, TCR beta sequences accurately predicted HLA-A and HLA-B alleles in most subjects.

In the PCR, 60 Vbeta and 13 Jbeta primers were used. Clones were read by immunoSEQ multiplex PCR, and TCRdb kept only the in-frame ones, dropping some. Here the sample spans 100,000 to 150,000 clones, around 73% being singletons. Germline CDR1 reads PRHDT; CDR2 reads FYEKMQ (reference sequence). Losses at the gene ends were 6 bases for V and 4 bases for J; bases not matched to a gene: 6. The CDR3 runs to 14 residues. Sequenced input: PBMCs. This TCR came from a female donor in good health and CMV-seronegative. J is TRBJ2-7 and V is TRBV13; 10 bases align to TRBD2. CDR3 nucleotides: TGTGCCAGCAGACTACTAGCGGGAAATTACGAGCAGTACTTC. It specifies CASRLLAGNYEQYF. The whole variable domain, remainder taken from reference TRBV13 and TRBJ2-7, is AAGVIQSPRHLIKEKRETATLKCYPIPRHDTVYWYQQGPGQDPQFLISFYEKMQSDKGSIPDRFSAQQFSDYHSELNMSSLELGDSALYFCASRLLAGNYEQYFGPGTRLTVT.